These 23 T cell receptor beta chains came from one sample sequenced in a study of cytomegalovirus exposure and HLA in healthy donors. Primers: 60 Vbeta forward and 13 Jbeta reverse. TCRdb's table, derived via immunoSEQ multiplex PCR, lists solely in-frame clones and lacks some. Here the sample spans about 180,000 clones, 80% being singletons. The sequencing input was PBMCs. The source is a man aged 25-40 years in good health and CMV-seropositive.

The rearrangement links TRBV7-9 to TRBJ2-4; D is undetermined. Germline loops: CDR1 SEHNR, CDR2 FQNEAQ (reference sequence). This CDR3 is 14 amino acids long. Trimming took 5 bases from V and 2 from J, leaving 10 bases between them. CDR3 DNA sequence: TGTGCCAGCAGCCGCGGAGTTCCCAAAAACATTCAGTACTTC. Translated: CASSRGVPKNIQYF.

As concerns this clone: Other DNA variants within this sample encode the same CDR3. V usage is TRBV18 and J usage is TRBJ1-1; a weak D match, TRBD1 (6 bases). The V end lost 3 bases, the J end lost 1 base, and 9 bases lay between the germline ends. In germline, CDR1 is KGHSH, CDR2 LQKENI. CDR3 length: 14 residues. CDR3 DNA sequence: TGTGCCAGCTCACCCCCGACAGGGAACACTGAAGCTTTCTTT. This codes for CASSPPTGNTEAFF.

This chain uses TRBV11-3 with TRBJ2-7; D may be TRBD2 (5 bases). This CDR3 contains 15 residues. Germline values: CDR1 SGHNT, CDR2 YENEEA. Trimming removed 5 bases from V and 5 bases from J, with 19 bases in between. The CDR3 DNA reads as TGTGCCAGCAGCCCGGACTCCGGCCTCGGGAACGAGCAGTACTTC. Its protein is CASSPDSGLGNEQYF.

This chain uses TRBV15 with TRBJ2-1; D might be TRBD2 (5 bases). Germline V CDR1 and CDR2: LNHNV, YYDKDF (reference sequence). Trimming removed 4 bases from V and 5 bases from J, with 18 bases in between. The CDR3 covers 16 residues. The CDR3 DNA reads as TGTGCCACCAGCATTTCGGGGTTTCCTCCAAACAATGAGCAGTTCTTC. This translates into CATSISGFPPNNEQFF.

This chain links TRBV9 with TRBJ2-1; D not resolved. The CDR3 has 14 residues. Trimming shortened V by 2 bases and J by 6 bases, and 12 bases separated the two germline ends. The germline CDR1 and CDR2 sequences are SGDLS and YYNGEE. CDR3 DNA: TGTGCCAGCAGCGTTCGCGAAGCCTCCAATGAGCAGTTCTTC. It translates to CASSVREASNEQFF.

CDR3 sequence: CASSVHGGAEQYF. CDR3 coding DNA: TGCGCCAGCAGCGTGCACGGGGGGGCCGAGCAGTACTTC. This chain links TRBV5-1 with TRBJ2-7; 8 positions match TRBD2. The CDR3 runs to 13 residues. The germline V gene encodes CDR1 SGHRS and CDR2 YFSETQ. Trimming removed 4 bases from V and 6 bases from J; junction bases left unmatched: 6.

V is TRBV7-2 and J is TRBJ2-1; TRBD2 might be the D (7 bases). V lost 1 base and J 4 bases, leaving 20 bases between the germline ends. The V gene's germline CDR1 is SGHTA and CDR2 FQGNSA. The CDR3 has 18 residues. For the CDR3, the DNA is TGTGCCAGCAGCTTAGAAGGAGGGGGAGGGGATACATACAATGAGCAGTTCTTC. Translation gives CASSLEGGGGDTYNEQFF. The full variable domain, in which reference TRBV7-2 and TRBJ2-1 provide the parts outside the CDR3, is GAGVSQSPSNKVTEKGKDVELRCDPISGHTALYWYRQSLGQGLEFLIYFQGNSAPDKSGLPSDRFSAERTGGSVSTLTIQRTQQEDSAVYLCASSLEGGGGDTYNEQFFGPGTRLTVL.

The chain employs TRBV6-5 and TRBJ1-2, with D hard to call. Germline V gene data show CDR1 as MNHEY and CDR2 as SVGAGI. The CDR3 covers 14 residues. Trimming cost V 0 bases and J 1 base, with 6 bases left between them. CDR3 coding DNA: TGTGCCAGCAGTTACTCACGGAGTAACTATGGCTACACCTTC. Encoded protein: CASSYSRSNYGYTF.

The chain recombines TRBV13 with TRBJ2-2, with TRBD2 matching 11 bases. CDR1 and CDR2 from the germline V gene are PRHDT and FYEKMQ (reference sequence). After removal of 5 bases from V and 3 bases from J, the junction contained 8 bases not matched to a gene. This CDR3 is built from 17 residues. The CDR3 nucleotides are TGTGCCAGCAGCCCCAGACTAGCGGGGATCTACACCGGGGAGCTGTTTTTT. Translating gives CASSPRLAGIYTGELFF.

The chain links TRBV6-6 to TRBJ2-2; 8 nucleotides align to TRBD2. The V gene's germline CDR1 is MNHNY and CDR2 SVGAGI (reference sequence). The CDR3 length is 16 residues. Germline trimming cut 0 bases from V and 6 bases from J; bases unmatched to any gene: 6. CDR3 DNA: TGTGCCAGCAGTTACTCGGTTACGGGAGGGGCCGGGGAGCTGTTTTTT. This translates into CASSYSVTGGAGELFF.

The chain is built from TRBV21-1 and TRBJ1-4. TRBV21-1 is listed as a pseudogene. This CDR3 contains 14 residues. The CDR3 DNA reads as TGTGCCAGCGTCCACAACACGGGTGTTGAAAAACTGTTTTTT. It encodes CASVHNTGVEKLFF.

This chain connects TRBV4-3 to TRBJ2-1, with 7 nucleotides matching TRBD1. The CDR3 runs to 16 residues. Germline trimming cut 0 bases from V and 4 bases from J; bases unmatched to any gene: 6. In germline, CDR1 is LGHNA, CDR2 YSLEER. The CDR3: CASSQEGQEAYNEQFF. CDR3 in DNA: TGCGCCAGCAGCCAAGAAGGACAGGAGGCATACAATGAGCAGTTCTTC.

This clone was found a few times. J is TRBJ2-2 and V is TRBV7-3; TRBD2 aligns across 8 bases. The CDR3 is made up of 15 amino acids. Trimming cost V 0 bases and J 6 bases; bases outside gene matches: 3. The germline CDR1 and CDR2 sequences are SGHTA and FQGTGA. The chain's CDR3 is CASSLTPGGAGELFF. CDR3 nucleotide sequence: TGTGCCAGCAGCTTAACCCCGGGAGGGGCCGGGGAGCTGTTTTTT.

The chain has TRBV6-1 and TRBJ1-4, with D hard to call. The CDR3 extends over 13 amino acids. Germline V gene sequence: CDR1 MNHNS, CDR2 SASEGT. Trimming pared 5 bases from V and 0 bases from J, leaving 4 bases between. Written as DNA, the CDR3 is TGTGCCAGCAGTCGGGCAACTAATGAAAAACTGTTTTTT. This sequence encodes CASSRATNEKLFF.

The V and J genes are TRBV7-9 and TRBJ2-7; 7 bases agree with TRBD2. The CDR3 sequence is 15 residues long. V trimming: 8 bases; J trimming: 7 bases; junction bases outside the gene matches: 17. In germline, CDR1 is SEHNR, CDR2 FQNEAQ (reference sequence). CDR3 region: CASGTNRYAGEEQYF. The CDR3 region has the DNA TGTGCCAGCGGAACAAACCGGTACGCGGGAGAAGAGCAGTACTTC.

The V gene is TRBV4-1, the J gene TRBJ2-3, with 8 bases lining up with TRBD2. V dropped 1 base and J dropped 4; count of bases not matched to a gene: 7. Looked up from germline, CDR1 is MGHRA and CDR2 is YSYEKL. The CDR3 is 16 amino acids. The chain's CDR3 is CASSQGDGGAADTQYF. The CDR3 nucleotides read TGCGCCAGCAGCCAAGGGGACGGGGGGGCCGCAGATACGCAGTATTTT.

The chain carries TRBV6-5 and TRBJ1-5, with D possibly TRBD1 on 5 matching bases. This CDR3 is 15 amino acids long. CDR1 is MNHEY and CDR2 is SVGAGI in the germline V gene. Trimming left V 5 bases short and J 6 bases short, with 17 bases between. CDR3 in DNA: TGTGCCAGCAGTCCGCGAGCGTTGGGGCGTCAGCCCCAGCATTTT. It codes for CASSPRALGRQPQHF.

The rearrangement joins TRBV5-6 to TRBJ1-1; D is uncertain. The CDR3 extends over 14 amino acids. Trimming took off 4 bases at V and 5 bases at J, with 15 bases between the two ends. Germline V gene sequence: CDR1 SGHDT, CDR2 YYEEEE. The CDR3 here is CASSIDPRGTEAFF. The DNA for the CDR3 is TGTGCCAGCAGCATAGATCCACGAGGGACTGAAGCTTTCTTT.

V usage is TRBV28 and J usage is TRBJ1-1; D not certain. The CDR3 has 14 amino acids. V lost 3 bases and J 1 base, leaving 9 bases between the germline ends. Germline values: CDR1 MDHEN, CDR2 SYDVKM. The DNA of the CDR3 is TGTGCCAGCAGTTTTGGGCAGACGAACACTGAAGCTTTCTTT. Its translation is CASSFGQTNTEAFF.

The chain has TRBV6-5 and TRBJ2-5, with D perhaps matching TRBD1 (6 bases). From germline, CDR1 is MNHEY and CDR2 SVGAGI. The CDR3 has 16 amino acids. V gave up 0 bases and J gave up 5 bases, with 16 bases separating them. The CDR3 protein is CASSYSPGQTRETQYF. The CDR3 DNA reads as TGTGCCAGCAGTTACTCGCCGGGACAAACCAGGGAGACCCAGTACTTC.

This clone has just a few counts. The gene calls are TRBV5-1 and TRBJ1-1; D remains ambiguous. This CDR3 spans 12 amino acids. V gave up 3 bases and J gave up 7 bases, with 10 bases separating them. Germline V gene lookup returns CDR1 SGHRS and CDR2 YFSETQ. The CDR3 here is CASSSEGYEAFF. CDR3 bases: TGCGCCAGCAGCTCGGAGGGATATGAAGCTTTCTTT.

This chain links TRBV18 with TRBJ1-2, with D possibly being TRBD1 (5 bases). V lost 2 bases and J lost 8, with 15 bases in between. The CDR3 totals 14 residues. Germline V CDR1 and CDR2: KGHSH, LQKENI. The CDR3, as DNA: TGTGCCAGCTCACCAGGGACCGGGGCGGGAGGCTACACCTTC. It specifies CASSPGTGAGGYTF.

The chain has TRBV5-5 and TRBJ2-1; 9 nucleotides agree with TRBD1. V lost 3 bases and J lost 1; bases outside the gene matches: 5. This CDR3 comprises 16 residues. Germline lookup yields CDR1 SGHKS and CDR2 YYEKEE (reference sequence). This chain's CDR3 is CASSSQGAGSYNEQFF. The CDR3 bases are TGTGCCAGCAGCTCACAGGGGGCAGGGTCCTACAATGAGCAGTTCTTC.